The rows below give T cell receptor beta chains drawn from one sample of a study of blood T cell repertoires in COVID-19. Sequencing used immunoSEQ multiplex PCR; TCRdb keeps in-frame clones, though not all of them. Of 450,000 or so clones detected, about 90% appear once; the ten largest clones hold 0.65% to 1%. Sequencing was carried out using peripheral blood. The receptors were sampled from a man aged 18 to 29 with COVID-19, enrolled during active disease. Each CDR3 is given without its conserved first and last residue. Fields, in order: V gene, J gene, CDR3 protein.

V: TRBV6-5; J: TRBJ2-7; CDR3: ASSITGTSSYEQY
V: TRBV11-2; J: TRBJ2-1; CDR3: ASSYQWTSGGNEQF
V: TRBV5-1; J: TRBJ1-5; CDR3: ASSPTGGDQPQH
V: TRBV5-6; J: TRBJ2-3; CDR3: ASSHRISADTQY
V: TRBV6-5; J: TRBJ2-1; CDR3: ASSFLAGAGNEQF
V: TRBV27; J: TRBJ2-2; CDR3: ASSLWGTGSTTGELF
V: TRBV5-1; J: TRBJ2-2; CDR3: ASSPTGRDTGELF
V: TRBV5-1; J: TRBJ2-6; CDR3: ASSLEFLSGANVLT
V: TRBV28; J: TRBJ1-5; CDR3: ASSSRQGNQPQH
V: TRBV11-2; J: TRBJ2-1; CDR3: ASSLGGGWHNEQF
V: TRBV6-6; J: TRBJ2-3; CDR3: ASSRGPADTQY
V: TRBV7-9; J: TRBJ2-5; CDR3: ASSLRLNSGEETQY
V: TRBV7-3; J: TRBJ2-1; CDR3: ASSLGPTGDNEQF
V: TRBV27; J: TRBJ2-1; CDR3: ASRNRGEEQF
V: TRBV4-1; J: TRBJ2-5; CDR3: ASSQVGLAGGRLETQY
V: TRBV5-1; J: TRBJ1-2; CDR3: ASSSGWGEGYGYT
V: TRBV5-4; J: TRBJ2-3; CDR3: AMGGGTDTQY
V: TRBV7-8; J: TRBJ2-7; CDR3: ASSLAGAITYEQY
V: TRBV3-1/TRBV3-2; J: TRBJ2-7; CDR3: ASSQEVRGEQY
V: TRBV10-2; J: TRBJ2-2; CDR3: ASSEFGGWTGELF
V: TRBV7-6; J: TRBJ2-1; CDR3: APTRGLYEQF
V: TRBV5-4; J: TRBJ2-1; CDR3: ASSLRDQSLAGYNEQF
V: TRBV19; J: TRBJ2-3; CDR3: ATREGGTDTQY
V: TRBV10-3; J: TRBJ1-6; CDR3: AISENFAPLH
V: TRBV19; J: TRBJ2-2; CDR3: ASSISSGRSTGELF
V: TRBV7-3; J: TRBJ2-1; CDR3: ASRGTGTNEQF
V: TRBV18; J: TRBJ2-2; CDR3: ASSGTAGELF
V: TRBV4-2; J: TRBJ2-1; CDR3: ASSQNLAGRDEQF
V: TRBV24-1; J: TRBJ1-2; CDR3: ATSDQGVYGYT
V: TRBV30; J: TRBJ2-5; CDR3: AWSVGQTETQY
V: TRBV5-4; J: TRBJ1-2; CDR3: ASSLDRGLTMGGYT
V: TRBV2; J: TRBJ1-2; CDR3: ASSEAVRNYGYT
V: TRBV4-1; J: TRBJ1-5; CDR3: ASSTRVSNQPQH
V: TRBV4-1; J: TRBJ2-5; CDR3: ASSPGTGGFLGETQY
V: TRBV6-5; J: TRBJ2-3; CDR3: ASSYSPEGTDTQY
V: TRBV9; J: TRBJ1-2; CDR3: ASSGGHYGYT
V: TRBV6-6; J: TRBJ1-2; CDR3: ASRPLGGNYGYT
V: TRBV6-6; J: TRBJ2-2; CDR3: ASSGQGLTGELF
V: TRBV5-4; J: TRBJ1-2; CDR3: ASSWAGDGYT
V: TRBV15; J: TRBJ2-3; CDR3: ATSVGQGDTQY
V: TRBV27; J: TRBJ2-3; CDR3: ASSDKDTQY
V: TRBV15; J: TRBJ1-2; CDR3: ATSRDGGVMEGYT
V: TRBV14; J: TRBJ1-4; CDR3: ASSQESLLYFGTGNEKLF
V: TRBV6-1; J: TRBJ1-1; CDR3: ASSEADNFFEAF
V: TRBV19; J: TRBJ1-5; CDR3: ASSIGTGTYQPQH
V: TRBV5-4; J: TRBJ2-7; CDR3: ASGIYRRTYEQY
V: TRBV4-1; J: TRBJ2-7; CDR3: ASSQAGTHYEQY
V: TRBV4-2; J: TRBJ1-1; CDR3: ASSQGLQGLSILESF
V: TRBV5-1; J: TRBJ2-7; CDR3: ASKSTAGGSYEQY
V: TRBV5-4; J: TRBJ2-7; CDR3: ASSQGGYLDEQY
V: TRBV11-3; J: TRBJ2-7; CDR3: ASSFRTGSGYEQY
V: TRBV5-1; J: TRBJ1-1; CDR3: ASSLVGLNTEAF
V: TRBV14; J: TRBJ2-1; CDR3: ASSGLAGVSPHNEQF
V: TRBV6-6; J: TRBJ2-5; CDR3: ASSHVSAGETQY
V: TRBV6-5; J: TRBJ1-1; CDR3: ASSYSLTGGTF
V: TRBV7-2; J: TRBJ2-5; CDR3: ASSLPHGGEETQY
V: TRBV5-6; J: TRBJ2-5; CDR3: ASSLPLGLAGLKTQY
V: TRBV6-1; J: TRBJ1-2; CDR3: ASSDTTGPYGYT
V: TRBV27; J: TRBJ2-7; CDR3: ASSLVRGDFAYEQY
V: TRBV5-1; J: TRBJ2-7; CDR3: ASSLGSGRYEQY